These 21 T cell receptor beta chains share one sample of origin, sequenced in a study of OX40 agonist ivuxolimab in advanced cancers. Sequencing used immunoSEQ multiplex PCR; TCRdb keeps in-frame clones, though not all of them. The profile shows about 86,000 clones, roughly 87% of them singletons. Specimen: CD4+ or CD8+ T cells sorted from blood, collected in a trial of the OX40 agonist ivuxolimab. These receptors were taken from an adult with an advanced solid tumor such as melanoma, head and neck, liver or kidney cancer.

The chain uses TRBV5-6 and TRBJ1-2; maybe TRBD1 (5 bases). The length of the CDR3 is 14 residues. Trimming pared 0 bases from V and 2 bases from J, leaving 8 bases between. Germline CDR1 SGHDT, CDR2 YYEEEE. CDR3 amino acids: CASSLDGGNYGYTF. The CDR3 bases are TGTGCCAGCAGCTTGGATGGGGGAAACTATGGCTACACCTTC. The variable domain in full, completed from reference TRBV5-6 and TRBJ1-2, reads DAGVTQSPTHLIKTRGQQVTLRCSPKSGHDTVSWYQQALGQGPQFIFQYYEEEERQRGNFPDRFSGHQFPNYSSELNVNALLLGDSALYLCASSLDGGNYGYTFGSGTRLTVV.

The rearrangement links TRBV19 to TRBJ2-3; a weak D match, TRBD2 (6 bases). The V end was cut by 7 bases, the J end by 2 bases, with 13 bases between. Germline CDR1 is LNHDA and CDR2 is SQIVND (reference sequence). There are 14 residues in the CDR3. In DNA, the CDR3 is TGTGCCAGTAAGTATCGGGGGTTCACAGATACGCAGTATTTT. It codes for CASKYRGFTDTQYF.

The chain links TRBV28 to TRBJ1-2; D uncertain. Germline CDR1 and CDR2: MDHEN and SYDVKM. This CDR3 region has 13 residues. Trimming removed 5 bases from V and 6 bases from J, with 13 bases in between. CDR3 DNA: TGTGCCAGCAGTGGGCCCCGGACGAATGGCTACACCTTC. Translation: CASSGPRTNGYTF.

V is TRBV4-1 and J is TRBJ2-1, with TRBD1 identical over 7 bases. V lost 5 bases, J lost 4 bases, and 11 bases stayed unmatched. The germline CDR1 and CDR2 sequences are MGHRA and YSYEKL. CDR3 length equals 16 residues. CDR3 nucleotide sequence: TGCGCCAGCAGCAACATACACAGGGGCCGGTACAATGAGCAGTTCTTC. It translates to CASSNIHRGRYNEQFF.

The chain has TRBV7-3 and TRBJ2-5; no clear D. This CDR3 region has 15 residues. Germline V lookup: CDR1 SGHTA, CDR2 FQGTGA. Trimming took 5 bases from V and 2 from J, leaving 15 bases between them. In DNA, the CDR3 is TGTGCCAGCAGCGTAGGCCCAGGCAGGCAAGAGACCCAGTACTTC. It yields the protein CASSVGPGRQETQYF.

The chain has TRBV19 and TRBJ2-1; unclear D gene. V lost 7 bases and J 9 bases, leaving 16 bases between the germline ends. The CDR3 runs to 13 residues. The germline V gene has CDR1 LNHDA and CDR2 SQIVND (reference sequence). In DNA form, the CDR3 reads TGTGCCAGTATCCCCCGAGAAACGGGTGAGCAGTTCTTC. Its protein product is CASIPRETGEQFF.

The gene calls are TRBV5-1 and TRBJ1-2, with a weak D call TRBD1 (6 bases). Trimming removed 5 bases from V and 9 bases from J, with 29 bases in between. Looked up from germline, CDR1 is SGHRS and CDR2 is YFSETQ. This CDR3 comprises 17 residues. CDR3 sequence reads: CASSYSSWVQGPWSYTF. The DNA for the CDR3 is TGCGCCAGCAGTTACTCCTCTTGGGTACAGGGCCCTTGGAGCTACACCTTC.

This clone occurred a few times. The V gene is TRBV29-1, the J gene TRBJ1-5; a weak D match, TRBD1 (5 bases). CDR1 is SQVTM, CDR2 ANQGSEA, per germline. Trimming took 2 bases from V and 7 from J, leaving 12 bases between them. The CDR3 extends over 13 amino acids. This CDR3 is CSVERGAGQPQHF. The CDR3 DNA reads as TGCAGCGTTGAAAGAGGGGCAGGACAGCCCCAGCATTTT.

This clone has only a few counts. The V and J genes are TRBV19 and TRBJ2-3; 9 bases are shared with TRBD2. The CDR3 loop spans 16 amino acids. J gave up 6 bases and V 7 bases, and 14 bases lay outside the gene matches. The V gene's germline CDR1 is LNHDA and CDR2 SQIVND (reference sequence). The CDR3 bases are TGTGCCAGTACCCACTATCTGGGACTAGCTCATGATACGCAGTATTTT. It yields the protein CASTHYLGLAHDTQYF.

V usage is TRBV19 and J usage is TRBJ2-5, with 12 bases aligning to TRBD2. The V and J ends lost 1 base and 6 bases, in that order; junction bases with no gene match: 6. This CDR3 region has 16 residues. The V gene's germline CDR1 is LNHDA and CDR2 SQIVND (reference sequence). DNA for the CDR3: TGTGCCAGTAGTATAGTACGGACTAGCGGGGCAAAGACCCAGTACTTC. Translated, it gives CASSIVRTSGAKTQYF.

This chain links TRBV5-1 with TRBJ2-5; the D gene is possibly TRBD1 (6 bases). The germline V gene encodes CDR1 SGHRS and CDR2 YFSETQ. V was pared by 4 bases and J by 5 bases, with 12 bases between. This CDR3 comprises 13 residues. CDR3 region: CASSEQGRETQYF. The CDR3 DNA reads TGCGCCAGCAGCGAACAGGGCCGTGAGACCCAGTACTTC.

V and J are TRBV27 and TRBJ2-1, with unresolved D. The CDR3 extends over 13 amino acids. V was clipped by 6 bases and J by 3 bases, with 9 bases between them. Germline V CDR1 and CDR2: MNHEY, SMNVEV (reference sequence). CDR3 residues: CASSPPGYNEQFF. CDR3 DNA: TGTGCCAGCAGCCCCCCGGGCTACAATGAGCAGTTCTTC.

This chain uses TRBV10-1 with TRBJ2-2, with 8 bases that match TRBD2. V lost 5 bases, J lost 4 bases, and 15 bases stayed unmatched. The CDR3 covers 18 residues. Germline CDR1 and CDR2: WNHNN and SYGVQD (reference sequence). Here the CDR3 reads CASSSAVAGLRGTGELFF. DNA for the CDR3: TGCGCCAGCAGTTCGGCGGTAGCGGGGCTGAGGGGCACCGGGGAGCTGTTTTTT.

The chain joins TRBV13 to TRBJ2-3; D remains ambiguous. Germline CDR1 and CDR2: PRHDT and FYEKMQ (reference sequence). The CDR3 sequence is 15 residues long. V lost 0 bases to trimming and J lost 0 bases, with 7 bases between them. The CDR3 region is CASSLGQWSTDTQYF. In DNA, the CDR3 is TGTGCCAGCAGCTTAGGACAATGGAGCACAGATACGCAGTATTTT.

The CDR3 region is CATSRQGALGTIYF. CDR3 nucleotides: TGTGCCACCTCAAGACAGGGGGCGCTTGGGACCATATATTTT. V usage is TRBV27 and J usage is TRBJ1-3, with 10 bases fitting TRBD1. Per germline, CDR1 MNHEY and CDR2 SMNVEV (reference sequence). The CDR3 contains 14 residues. V lost 10 bases and J lost 10; bases outside the gene matches: 13.

CDR3 residues: CASSVLAGGSGEQFF. CDR3 bases: TGTGCCAGCAGCGTACTAGCGGGAGGATCAGGCGAGCAGTTCTTC. The chain has TRBV2 and TRBJ2-1; 12 bases fit TRBD2. The CDR3 has 15 amino acids. Per germline, CDR1 SNHLY and CDR2 FYNNEI. The junction had 10 bases not matched to a gene; V was cut back by 6 bases and J by 10 bases.

This chain joins TRBV27 and TRBJ1-1, with a weak D call TRBD1 (5 bases). This CDR3 is built from 13 residues. Germline V gene lookup returns CDR1 MNHEY and CDR2 SMNVEV (reference sequence). Trimming shortened V by 7 bases and J by 2 bases, and 11 bases separated the two germline ends. CDR3 region: CASMKRGNTEAFF. The CDR3 bases are TGTGCCAGCATGAAAAGGGGCAACACTGAAGCTTTCTTT.

The chain carries TRBV5-1 and TRBJ2-2; 8 bases map to TRBD1. CDR1 and CDR2 (germline): SGHRS, YFSETQ. The CDR3 is made up of 15 amino acids. Trimming at V came to 4 bases and at J to 6 bases, leaving 8 bases not matched to a gene. In nucleotides, the CDR3 is TGCGCCAGCAGCCTTGGACAGGGTGTTCCCGGGGAGCTGTTTTTT. Its protein product is CASSLGQGVPGELFF.

This chain uses TRBV5-4 with TRBJ2-7, with 8 bases aligning to TRBD1. This CDR3 spans 15 amino acids. J gave up 0 bases and V 5 bases, and 7 bases lay outside the gene matches. Per germline, CDR1 SGHNT and CDR2 YYREEE (reference sequence). The CDR3 loop is CASRSGTGSSYEQYF. The DNA for the CDR3 is TGTGCCAGCAGGTCCGGGACAGGTAGCTCCTACGAGCAGTACTTC.

The chain links TRBV18 to TRBJ2-3; 7 positions agree with TRBD1. The ends lost 3 bases at V and 1 base at J; junction bases unmatched: 4. The CDR3 is 15 amino acids. Germline CDR1 KGHSH, CDR2 LQKENI. The CDR3 here is CASSPIGQGTDTQYF. In nucleotides, the CDR3 is TGTGCCAGCTCACCTATAGGACAGGGCACAGATACGCAGTATTTT.

This clone was seen only a few times. The J gene is TRBJ1-2, the V gene TRBV9, with no clear D. V was trimmed by 2 bases and J by 3 bases, leaving 11 bases between them. CDR3 length: 14 residues. From germline, CDR1 is SGDLS and CDR2 YYNGEE. The CDR3 protein is CASSVQGGDYGYTF. DNA of the CDR3: TGTGCCAGCAGCGTTCAAGGTGGAGACTATGGCTACACCTTC.